The 2 T cell receptor beta chains below come from one sample, sequenced in a study of shared clonotypes between healthy human individuals. The protocol was immunoSEQ multiplex PCR, while the TCRdb copy is restricted to in-frame clones and leaves out a portion. The data hold 2.3 million or so clones, with more than 85% observed a single time. Sequencing was carried out using naive CD4+ T cells from PBMCs. Subset described: CD45RA+ positively selected. These receptors all come from a man between 18 and 35 years old in good health. Some clones in this sample may be carry-over from other donors' samples.

The V call is TRBV4-2, the J call TRBJ2-7; TRBD2 matches at 9 bases. Germline loops: CDR1 LGHNA, CDR2 YNFKEQ. V lost 4 bases, J lost 3 bases, and 13 bases stayed unmatched. The CDR3 sequence is 17 residues long. For the CDR3, the DNA is TGTGCCAGCAGCCGGCCAGATCCGGCGGGAGGGTTCTACGAGCAGTACTTC. Its protein product is CASSRPDPAGGFYEQYF.

The chain has TRBV11-3 and TRBJ2-2; D might be TRBD1 (6 bases). CDR3 size: 15 residues. Trimming cost V 8 bases and J 0 bases, with 13 bases left between them. Germline values: CDR1 SGHNT, CDR2 YENEEA. The CDR3 loop reads CASEQGQPNTGELFF. The CDR3 DNA follows: TGTGCCAGCGAACAAGGACAGCCGAACACCGGGGAGCTGTTTTTT. Using reference TRBV11-3 and TRBJ2-2 for the parts outside the CDR3, the full variable domain is EAGVVQSPRYKIIEKKQPVAFWCNPISGHNTLYWYLQNLGQGPELLIRYENEEAVDDSQLPKDRFSAERLKGVDSTLKIQPAELGDSAVYLCASEQGQPNTGELFFGEGSRLTVL.